Below are 24 T cell receptor beta chains sequenced from a single sample in a study of blood T cell repertoires in COVID-19. TCRdb's table, derived via immunoSEQ multiplex PCR, lists solely in-frame clones and lacks some. The sample contains a few hundred thousand clones, approximately 85% of which appear only once. The source material was peripheral blood. These receptor sequences come from a human donor with COVID-19, enrolled during active disease. The donor label of this sample is uncertain.

In its sample, this clone was seen once. The J gene is TRBJ2-2, the V gene TRBV11-2; 7 bases align to TRBD2. CDR1 and CDR2 (germline): SGHAT, FQNNGV. Unmatched junction bases numbered 1, after V lost 2 bases and J lost 1 base. The CDR3 length is 15 residues. The CDR3 DNA is TGTGCCAGCAGCTTAACGGGAGGGAACACCGGGGAGCTGTTTTTT. Translating gives CASSLTGGNTGELFF.

This chain links TRBV27 with TRBJ2-2; 7 nucleotides line up with TRBD2. Trimming removed 3 bases from V and 5 bases from J; junction bases left unmatched: 9. The CDR3 totals 16 residues. Looked up from germline, CDR1 is MNHEY and CDR2 is SMNVEV (reference sequence). As DNA, the CDR3 is TGTGCCAGCAGTTTCCGACGGGGGGTGGGGACCGGGGAGCTGTTTTTT. It translates to CASSFRRGVGTGELFF.

The chain carries TRBV7-9 and TRBJ2-3; no clear D gene. Germline V gene sequence: CDR1 SEHNR, CDR2 FQNEAQ (reference sequence). The CDR3 covers 12 residues. V was trimmed by 3 bases and J by 6 bases, leaving 7 bases between them. CDR3 sequence: CASSFPFDTQYF. CDR3 nucleotide sequence: TGTGCCAGCAGCTTCCCGTTTGATACGCAGTATTTT.

This clone was detected only once. The rearrangement joins TRBV11-3 to TRBJ2-7; D possibly corresponds to TRBD1 (6 bases). With 3 bases removed from V and 2 bases from J, the gap between germline ends came to 11 bases. The CDR3 extends over 14 amino acids. Germline V gene data show CDR1 as SGHNT and CDR2 as YENEEA. The CDR3 protein is CASSLDSSTYEQYF. The CDR3 nucleotides read TGTGCCAGCAGCTTGGACAGTTCGACCTACGAGCAGTACTTC.

The genes are TRBV4-1 and TRBJ2-1, with 9 bases fitting TRBD2. Trimming removed 0 bases from V and 7 bases from J; junction bases left unmatched: 13. This CDR3 spans 18 amino acids. From germline, CDR1 is MGHRA and CDR2 YSYEKL. The CDR3 DNA reads TGCGCCAGCAGCCAAGATTGGGAGGAGCGGGAGGCCCCGAATGAGCAGTTCTTC. Protein: CASSQDWEEREAPNEQFF.

The rearrangement joins TRBV7-2 to TRBJ2-3; a possible D gene is TRBD2 (5 bases). The CDR3 extends over 12 amino acids. With 10 bases removed from V and 0 bases from J, the gap between germline ends came to 8 bases. The germline CDR1 and CDR2 sequences are SGHTA and FQGNSA. This chain's CDR3 is CATRTSTDTQYF. CDR3 nucleotide sequence: TGTGCCACCAGGACTAGCACAGATACGCAGTATTTT.

V usage is TRBV2 and J usage is TRBJ2-7; D is possibly TRBD2 (5 bases). The germline V gene has CDR1 SNHLY and CDR2 FYNNEI. V was clipped by 9 bases and J by 4 bases, with 16 bases between them. This CDR3 is 13 amino acids long. The DNA for the CDR3 is TGTGCCAGTTTATTAGACTATGGATACGAGCAGTACTTC. Its translation is CASLLDYGYEQYF.

This sequence joins TRBV7-6 and TRBJ1-5; no clear D gene. The CDR3 is 15 amino acids. The germline CDR1 and CDR2 sequences are SGHVS and FNYEAQ. Deletions cut 1 base from V and 4 bases from J, with 11 bases between. The CDR3 DNA follows: TGTGCCAGCAGCTTAGGTGGAGCGGAAAATCAGCCCCAGCATTTT. It is translated as CASSLGGAENQPQHF.

This clone was detected only a few times. The chain carries TRBV28 and TRBJ2-3; D perhaps matches TRBD2 (6 bases). The germline V and J ends were trimmed by 6 bases and 0 bases, with 16 bases remaining between them. This CDR3 has 16 residues. Germline loops: CDR1 MDHEN, CDR2 SYDVKM. The CDR3 bases are TGTGCCAGCAGCCCAAGGTGGCGGGGTAGCACAGATACGCAGTATTTT. Protein: CASSPRWRGSTDTQYF.

This clone was counted a single time. The rearrangement links TRBV11-3 to TRBJ2-1; D remains unclear. The CDR3 runs to 14 residues. From germline, CDR1 is SGHNT and CDR2 YENEEA. V was shortened by 5 bases and J by 0 bases, with 8 bases between the two germline ends. The CDR3 bases are TGTGCCAGCAGCCGGTTAAACTCCTACAATGAGCAGTTCTTC. Protein sequence: CASSRLNSYNEQFF.

The gene calls are TRBV18 and TRBJ2-5, with 9 bases identical to TRBD1. Germline-derived CDR1 and CDR2 are KGHSH and LQKENI. The J segment lost 2 bases and the V segment lost 4 bases, leaving 2 bases of the junction unmatched. This CDR3 has 14 residues. The chain's CDR3 is CASSQGQGQETQYF. The CDR3 region has the DNA TGTGCCAGCTCACAGGGACAGGGTCAAGAGACCCAGTACTTC. Using reference TRBV18 and TRBJ2-5 for the parts outside the CDR3, the full variable domain is NAGVMQNPRHLVRRRGQEARLRCSPMKGHSHVYWYRQLPEEGLKFMVYLQKENIIDESGMPKERFSAEFPKEGPSILRIQQVVRGDSAAYFCASSQGQGQETQYFGPGTRLLVL.

The gene calls are TRBV7-3 and TRBJ1-1; TRBD1 aligns across 8 bases. CDR1 and CDR2 from the germline V gene are SGHTA and FQGTGA. CDR3 length: 15 residues. Losses at the gene ends were 5 bases for V and 0 bases for J; bases not matched to a gene: 5. The CDR3 DNA sequence: TGTGCCAGCAGCCCCCGGACAGGGCTGAACACTGAAGCTTTCTTT. Translating gives CASSPRTGLNTEAFF.

The V and J genes are TRBV3-1 (or the pseudogene TRBV3-2) and TRBJ2-2; a weak D match, TRBD2 (5 bases). The CDR3 is 17 amino acids. The germline CDR1 and CDR2 sequences are LGHDT and YNNKEL (reference sequence). Trimming pared 1 base from V and 4 bases from J, leaving 16 bases between. The CDR3 bases are TGTGCCAGCAGCCAAGGGGTAGGAGGAGTGGGCACCGGGGAGCTGTTTTTT. Translation gives CASSQGVGGVGTGELFF.

This clone was picked up one time. This chain joins TRBV5-1 and TRBJ2-1, with TRBD2 matching over 14 bases. The ends lost 1 base at V and 10 bases at J; junction bases unmatched: 7. Germline CDR1 SGHRS, CDR2 YFSETQ. The CDR3 is made up of 16 amino acids. CDR3 nucleotides: TGCGCCAGCAGCTTGCGCGGGGGACTAGCGGGAGACGAGCAGTTCTTC. This gives the protein CASSLRGGLAGDEQFF.

In DNA form, the CDR3 reads TGTGCCAGCAGCCGAACAGCAGGGTTTAACTATGGCTACACCTTC. Translation: CASSRTAGFNYGYTF. This rearrangement joins TRBV6-5 to TRBJ1-2; TRBD1 might be the D (5 bases). V dropped 6 bases and J dropped 1 base, with 15 bases sitting between them. Germline V gives CDR1 MNHEY, CDR2 SVGAGI. The CDR3 totals 15 residues.

This chain links TRBV29-1 with TRBJ2-7, with D perhaps matching TRBD2 (5 bases). Germline V gene data show CDR1 as SQVTM and CDR2 as ANQGSEA. V shed 2 bases and J shed 2 bases, with 13 bases lying between them. The CDR3 runs to 14 residues. This CDR3 reads CSVERGSNTYEQYF. The CDR3 nucleotides are TGCAGCGTTGAACGAGGGAGCAACACCTACGAGCAGTACTTC.

This clone was counted between two and nine times. The chain uses TRBV2 and TRBJ1-5; TRBD1 is a possible D gene (6 bases). The CDR3 has 16 amino acids. Deletions cut 6 bases from V and 0 bases from J, with 15 bases between. The germline CDR1 and CDR2 sequences are SNHLY and FYNNEI. The CDR3 DNA reads as TGTGCCAGCAGGGACAGTGGAGCTTATAGCAATCAGCCCCAGCATTTT. Translation gives CASRDSGAYSNQPQHF.

CDR3 nucleotide sequence: TGTGCCAGCAGCGCAAGCGGGGGGGCCACTGAAGCTTTCTTT. Protein sequence: CASSASGGATEAFF. The chain employs TRBV9 and TRBJ1-1, with D possibly matching TRBD1 (6 bases). Looked up from germline, CDR1 is SGDLS and CDR2 is YYNGEE. The CDR3 is 14 amino acids. V lost 3 bases to trimming and J lost 4 bases, with 13 bases between them.

CDR3 loop: CASSLAGGPNSPLHF. For the CDR3, the DNA is TGCGCCAGCAGCTTGGCCGGAGGGCCCAATTCACCCCTCCACTTT. This sequence joins TRBV5-1 and TRBJ1-6; D not certain. The CDR3 extends over 15 amino acids. CDR1 SGHRS and CDR2 YFSETQ come from the germline V gene. Trimming took off 0 bases at V and 7 bases at J, with 11 bases between the two ends.

The gene calls are TRBV5-4 and TRBJ2-6; 8 bases are a match to TRBD1. The ends lost 4 bases at V and 3 bases at J; junction bases unmatched: 3. CDR3 length: 15 residues. The germline V gene encodes CDR1 SGHNT and CDR2 YYREEE (reference sequence). This chain's CDR3 is CASSPTGGGANVLTF. The CDR3 region has the DNA TGTGCCAGCAGCCCTACAGGGGGTGGGGCCAACGTCCTGACTTTC.

This clone was recorded once. The chain is built from TRBV3-1 (or the pseudogene TRBV3-2) and TRBJ2-2; D is unclear. CDR1 LGHDT and CDR2 YNNKEL come from the germline V gene (reference sequence). V lost 0 bases, J lost 5 bases, and 4 bases lay in between. There are 13 residues in the CDR3. The CDR3 DNA reads as TGTGCCAGCAGCCAAGATAGAACCGGGGAGCTGTTTTTT. This translates into CASSQDRTGELFF.

Regarding this clone: At one of its ends the junction is not consistent with the germline gene, which may arise from a read error. The chain combines TRBV7-7 with TRBJ2-3; tentative D call: TRBD1 (6 bases). CDR1 is SSHAT, CDR2 FNYEAQ, per germline (reference sequence). The CDR3 contains 16 residues. CDR3 bases: TGTGCTAGCAGTCGTGACAGGACTTCCCGGGTAGATACGCAGTATTTT. This translates into CASSRDRTSRVDTQYF.

The genes are TRBV28 and TRBJ2-2, with D perhaps TRBD1 (6 bases). This CDR3 is 13 amino acids long. V lost 6 bases to trimming and J lost 9 bases, with 14 bases between them. The germline CDR1 and CDR2 sequences are MDHEN and SYDVKM. The CDR3 DNA follows: TGTGCCAGCAGCAAAACAGGGATGAGGGAGCTGTTTTTT. Translation: CASSKTGMRELFF.

V gene TRBV6-5 combines with J gene TRBJ2-7; 11 nucleotides line up with TRBD1. V lost 5 bases, J lost 5 bases, and 5 bases stayed unmatched. Looked up from germline, CDR1 is MNHEY and CDR2 is SVGAGI. The CDR3 covers 14 residues. The CDR3, as DNA: TGTGCCAGCAGTACCAGGACAGGGGGCGACGAGCAGTACTTC. Its translation: CASSTRTGGDEQYF.